The clone carrying this T cell receptor beta chain was seen ten or more times. TCRdb fed the 5' RACE reads into MiXCR, producing one record per CDR3 protein. Here the sample spans roughly 300,000 distinct CDR3 sequences, roughly 13% being singletons. This sample stems from a study of T-cell memory formation after mild COVID-19. Germline V lookup: CDR1 SGHRS, CDR2 YFSETQ. This CDR3 spans 15 amino acids. The V end was cut by 4 bases, the J end by 0 bases, with 11 bases between. Specimen: PBMCs or a T cell subset sorted from them (not recorded which). This rearrangement joins TRBV5-1 to TRBJ2-1; D gene ambiguous. The sequence was obtained from a man aged 18 to 29 who had mild COVID-19 (a few samples of this study predate the infection). Cell type and time point are not known. As DNA, the CDR3 is TGCGCCAGCAGCGTGGATCCTAGCTCCTACAATGAGCAGTTCTTC. It is translated as CASSVDPSSYNEQFF.